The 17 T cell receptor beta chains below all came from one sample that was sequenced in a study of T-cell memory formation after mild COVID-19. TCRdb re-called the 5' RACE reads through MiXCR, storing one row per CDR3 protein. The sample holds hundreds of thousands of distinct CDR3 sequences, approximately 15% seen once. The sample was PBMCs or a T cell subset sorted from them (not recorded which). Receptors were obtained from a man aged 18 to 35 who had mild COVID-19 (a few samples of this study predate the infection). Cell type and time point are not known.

CDR3 in amino acids: CASSPSGGWETQYF. The DNA for the CDR3 is TGTGCCAGCAGCCCTAGCGGGGGATGGGAGACCCAGTACTTC. The rearrangement uses TRBV11-2 and TRBJ2-5; 10 bases match TRBD2. Germline V lookup: CDR1 SGHAT, CDR2 FQNNGV. Unmatched junction bases numbered 5, after V lost 5 bases and J lost 5 bases. The length of the CDR3 is 14 residues.

The CDR3 coding sequence is TGTGCCAGCAGCCCGGAGGTGGCCCGCGAAGCTTTCTTT. This translates into CASSPEVAREAFF. The V call is TRBV6-5, the J call TRBJ1-1; D unresolved. Germline CDR1 is MNHEY and CDR2 is SVGAGI. Trimming took off 6 bases at V and 8 bases at J, with 16 bases between the two ends. This CDR3 is built from 13 residues.

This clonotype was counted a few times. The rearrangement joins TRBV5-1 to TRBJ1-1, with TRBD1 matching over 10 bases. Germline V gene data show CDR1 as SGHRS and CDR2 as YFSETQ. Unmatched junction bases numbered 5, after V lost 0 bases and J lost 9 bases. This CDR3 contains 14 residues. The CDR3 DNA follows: TGCGCCAGCAGCTTGGGACAGGGGGCTCTGAAAGCTTTCTTT. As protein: CASSLGQGALKAFF.

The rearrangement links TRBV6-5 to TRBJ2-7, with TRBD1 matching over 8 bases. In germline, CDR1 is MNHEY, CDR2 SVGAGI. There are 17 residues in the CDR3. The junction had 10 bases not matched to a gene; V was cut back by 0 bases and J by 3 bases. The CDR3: CASSYSRAGGRGYEQYF. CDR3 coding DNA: TGTGCCAGCAGTTACTCGAGGGCAGGGGGCAGGGGCTACGAGCAGTACTTC.

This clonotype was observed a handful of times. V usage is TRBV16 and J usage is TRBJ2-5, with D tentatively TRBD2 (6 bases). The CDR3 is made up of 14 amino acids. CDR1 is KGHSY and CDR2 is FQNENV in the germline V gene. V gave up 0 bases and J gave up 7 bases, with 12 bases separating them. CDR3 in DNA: TGTGCCAGCAGCCAATCAGGAGGGTCCGGGACCCAGTACTTC. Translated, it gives CASSQSGGSGTQYF.

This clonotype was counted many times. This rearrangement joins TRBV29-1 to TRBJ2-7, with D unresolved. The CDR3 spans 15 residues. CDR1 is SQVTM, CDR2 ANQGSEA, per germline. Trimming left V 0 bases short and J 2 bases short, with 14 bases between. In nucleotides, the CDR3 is TGCAGCGTTGAAGAGGGGTCCAGTCTCCCCTACGAGCAGTACTTC. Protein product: CSVEEGSSLPYEQYF.

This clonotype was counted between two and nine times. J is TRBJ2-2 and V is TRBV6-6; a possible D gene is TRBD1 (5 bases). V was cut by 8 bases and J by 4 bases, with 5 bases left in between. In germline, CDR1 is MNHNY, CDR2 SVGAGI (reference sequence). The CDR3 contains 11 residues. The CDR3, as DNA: TGTGCCAGCCAGGGCACCGGGGAGCTGTTTTTT. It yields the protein CASQGTGELFF.

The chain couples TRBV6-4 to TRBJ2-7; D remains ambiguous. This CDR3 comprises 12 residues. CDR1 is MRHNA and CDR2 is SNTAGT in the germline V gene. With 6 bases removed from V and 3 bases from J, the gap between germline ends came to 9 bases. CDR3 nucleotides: TGTGCCAGCAGCCCGAACGGCTACGAGCAGTACTTC. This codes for CASSPNGYEQYF.

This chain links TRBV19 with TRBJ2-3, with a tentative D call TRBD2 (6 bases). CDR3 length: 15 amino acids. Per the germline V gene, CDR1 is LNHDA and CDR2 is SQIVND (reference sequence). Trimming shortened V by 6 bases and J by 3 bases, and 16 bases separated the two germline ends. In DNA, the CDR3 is TGTGCCAGTAGCGCCCCGCGCCGGGGGACAGATACGCAGTATTTT. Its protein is CASSAPRRGTDTQYF. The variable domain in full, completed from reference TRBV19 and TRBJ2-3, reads DGGITQSPKYLFRKEGQNVTLSCEQNLNHDAMYWYRQDPGQGLRLIYYSQIVNDFQKGDIAEGYSVSREKKESFPLTVTSAQKNPTAFYLCASSAPRRGTDTQYFGPGTRLTVL.

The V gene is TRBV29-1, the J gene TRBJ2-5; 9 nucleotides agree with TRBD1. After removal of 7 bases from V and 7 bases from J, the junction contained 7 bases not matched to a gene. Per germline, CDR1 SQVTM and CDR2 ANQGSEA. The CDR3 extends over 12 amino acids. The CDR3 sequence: CSALGQGGTQYF. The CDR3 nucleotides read TGCAGCGCTCTGGGACAGGGTGGGACCCAGTACTTC.

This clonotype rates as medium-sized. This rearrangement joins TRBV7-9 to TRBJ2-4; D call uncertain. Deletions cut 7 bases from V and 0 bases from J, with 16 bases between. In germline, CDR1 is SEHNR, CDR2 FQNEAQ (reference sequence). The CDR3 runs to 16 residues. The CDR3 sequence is CASTPPEELAKNIQYF. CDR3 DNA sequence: TGTGCCAGCACCCCTCCAGAGGAACTAGCCAAAAACATTCAGTACTTC.

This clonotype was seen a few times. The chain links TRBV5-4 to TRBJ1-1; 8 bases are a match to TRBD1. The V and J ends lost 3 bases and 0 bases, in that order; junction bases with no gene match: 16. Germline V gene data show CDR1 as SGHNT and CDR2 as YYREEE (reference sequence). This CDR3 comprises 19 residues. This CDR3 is CASSSGPSGTGPLNTEAFF. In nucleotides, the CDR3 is TGTGCCAGCAGCTCGGGCCCTTCCGGGACAGGTCCTTTGAACACTGAAGCTTTCTTT. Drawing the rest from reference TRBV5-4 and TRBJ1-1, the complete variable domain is ETGVTQSPTHLIKTRGQQVTLRCSSQSGHNTVSWYQQALGQGPQFIFQYYREEENGRGNFPPRFSGLQFPNYSSELNVNALELDDSALYLCASSSGPSGTGPLNTEAFFGQGTRLTVV.

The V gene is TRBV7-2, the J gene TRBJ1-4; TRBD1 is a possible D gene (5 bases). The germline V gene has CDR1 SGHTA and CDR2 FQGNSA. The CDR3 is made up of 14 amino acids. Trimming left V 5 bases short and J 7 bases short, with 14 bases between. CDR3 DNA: TGTGCCAGCAGCCCCAGGGTTTCAGCTGAAAAACTGTTTTTT. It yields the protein CASSPRVSAEKLFF.

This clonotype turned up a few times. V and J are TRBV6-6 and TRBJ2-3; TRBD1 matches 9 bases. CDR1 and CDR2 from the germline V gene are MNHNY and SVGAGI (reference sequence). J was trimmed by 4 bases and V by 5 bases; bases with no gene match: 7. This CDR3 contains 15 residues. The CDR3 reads CASSHTGTGSDTQYF. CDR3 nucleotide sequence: TGTGCCAGCAGTCATACCGGGACAGGGTCAGATACGCAGTATTTT.

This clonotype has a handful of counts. CDR3 coding DNA: TGCGCCAGCAGCTTGGAGCCAGCGGGGGTAGGAGAGACCCAGTACTTC. Its protein is CASSLEPAGVGETQYF. This chain connects TRBV5-1 to TRBJ2-5; 8 bases agree with TRBD2. The CDR3 is 16 residues long. V lost 0 bases to trimming and J lost 4 bases; unmatched junction nucleotides: 8. CDR1 is SGHRS, CDR2 YFSETQ, per germline.

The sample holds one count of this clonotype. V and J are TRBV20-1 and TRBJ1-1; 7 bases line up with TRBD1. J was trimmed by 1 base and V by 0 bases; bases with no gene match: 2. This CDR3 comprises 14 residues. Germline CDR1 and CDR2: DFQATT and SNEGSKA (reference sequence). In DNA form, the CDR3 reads TGCAGTGCTAGAGATGGGACAGCGAACACTGAAGCTTTCTTT. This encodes CSARDGTANTEAFF.

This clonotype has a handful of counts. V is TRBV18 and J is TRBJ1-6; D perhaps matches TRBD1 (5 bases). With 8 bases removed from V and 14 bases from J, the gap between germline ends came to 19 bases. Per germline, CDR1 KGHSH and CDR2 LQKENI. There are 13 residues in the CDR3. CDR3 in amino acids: CASAPEGQGSLHF. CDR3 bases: TGTGCCAGCGCCCCTGAGGGGCAGGGTTCCCTCCACTTT.